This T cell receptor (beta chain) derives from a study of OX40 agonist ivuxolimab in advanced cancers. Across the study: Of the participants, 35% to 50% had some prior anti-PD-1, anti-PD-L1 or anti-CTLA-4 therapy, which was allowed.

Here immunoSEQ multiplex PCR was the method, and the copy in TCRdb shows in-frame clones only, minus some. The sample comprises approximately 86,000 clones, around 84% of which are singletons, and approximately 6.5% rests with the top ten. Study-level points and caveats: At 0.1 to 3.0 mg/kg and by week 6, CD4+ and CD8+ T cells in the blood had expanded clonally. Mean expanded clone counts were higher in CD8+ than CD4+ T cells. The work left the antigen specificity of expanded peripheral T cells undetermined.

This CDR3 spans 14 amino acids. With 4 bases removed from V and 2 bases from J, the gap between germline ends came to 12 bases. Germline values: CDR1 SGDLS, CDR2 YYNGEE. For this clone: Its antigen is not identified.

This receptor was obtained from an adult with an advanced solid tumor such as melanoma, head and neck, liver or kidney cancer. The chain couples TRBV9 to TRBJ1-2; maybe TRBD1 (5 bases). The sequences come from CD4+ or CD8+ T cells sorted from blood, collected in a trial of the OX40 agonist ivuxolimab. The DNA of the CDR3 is TGTGCCAGCAGCCCATCGACAGTCAACTATGGCTACACCTTC. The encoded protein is CASSPSTVNYGYTF.